The 14 T cell receptor beta chains below were found in one sample sequenced in a study of T cells in Graves' hyperthyroidism and ophthalmopathy. Regions amplified from RNA transcripts were the TCR beta CDR3 regions. The TCR CDR3 was amplified in a first-round RT-PCR using the HTBI primer set. TCRdb re-called the multiplex PCR reads through MiXCR, storing one row per CDR3 protein. This table holds hundreds of thousands of distinct CDR3 sequences, over 35% found once. Sequencing was carried out using blood. The receptors were sampled from a man younger than 30 with Graves' hyperthyroidism.

The genes are TRBV5-1 and TRBJ2-2, with no clear D. V was pared by 4 bases and J by 3 bases, with 10 bases between. The germline CDR1 and CDR2 sequences are SGHRS and YFSETQ. The CDR3 is made up of 14 amino acids. CDR3 bases: TGCGCCAGCAGCGCCTTAGTCGACACCGGGGAGCTGTTTTTT. Translated: CASSALVDTGELFF.

This clonotype was seen at least ten times. This chain joins TRBV12-3 or TRBV12-4 and TRBJ1-1; D call uncertain. Trimming left V 6 bases short and J 5 bases short, with 22 bases between. The CDR3 has 16 residues. The CDR3 DNA reads as TGTGCCAGCAGCCAAGCGATCTCGGAGGTCAGAACTGAAGCTTTCTTT. Translation gives CASSQAISEVRTEAFF.

This clonotype was seen a handful of times. This chain joins TRBV7-2 and TRBJ2-7, with D unresolved. V was cut by 5 bases and J by 5 bases, with 10 bases left in between. The CDR3 spans 12 residues. Germline-derived CDR1 and CDR2 are SGHTA and FQGNSA. The CDR3 spells CASSPVPHEQYF. The CDR3 DNA is TGTGCCAGCAGCCCCGTCCCCCACGAGCAGTACTTC.

The chain employs TRBV30 and TRBJ1-1; D is unclear. This CDR3 spans 12 amino acids. CDR1 is GTSNPN and CDR2 is SVGIG in the germline V gene (reference sequence). Trimming cost V 0 bases and J 0 bases, with 2 bases left between them. CDR3 DNA: TGTGCCTGGAGTGTACTGAACACTGAAGCTTTCTTT. Translation: CAWSVLNTEAFF.

This clonotype showed up many times. The chain uses TRBV7-2 and TRBJ2-7; TRBD1 agrees at 7 bases. The CDR3 extends over 15 amino acids. V lost 5 bases, J lost 4 bases, and 11 bases stayed unmatched. CDR1 and CDR2 (germline): SGHTA, FQGNSA. CDR3 coding DNA: TGTGCCAGCAGCGCCCCGGGACAGCCCCGTTACGAGCAGTACTTC. Translating gives CASSAPGQPRYEQYF.

This chain uses TRBV7-3 with TRBJ1-1, with a possible D match to TRBD1 (6 bases). Looked up from germline, CDR1 is SGHTA and CDR2 is FQGTGA. This CDR3 comprises 14 residues. V was clipped by 8 bases and J by 6 bases, with 19 bases between them. CDR3 residues: CASRTTGGAAEAFF. DNA for the CDR3: TGTGCCAGCCGTACTACGGGGGGCGCGGCTGAAGCTTTCTTT.

On this clonotype itself: The conserved phenylalanine or tryptophan is not found at the CDR3 terminus, so this likely reflects a read error. The J gene is TRBJ1-4, the V gene TRBV7-2; D may be TRBD1 (5 bases). The V and J ends lost 3 bases and 6 bases respectively, with 23 bases between them. This CDR3 is built from 18 residues. Germline V gene data show CDR1 as SGHTA and CDR2 as FQGNSA. DNA for the CDR3: TGTGCCAGCAGCTTCCCGTTAGGCGCAGAGGGGCGCGATGAAAAACTGTTTTCT. It is translated as CASSFPLGAEGRDEKLFS.

Comment on this clonotype: This may come from a read error, since a much larger clone is one base off. V is TRBV24-1 and J is TRBJ2-2, with a tentative D call TRBD2 (5 bases). The V gene's germline CDR1 is KGHDR and CDR2 SFDVKD. The CDR3 contains 12 residues. CDR3 sequence (DNA): TGTGCCACCAGCGCGGCGATCGGGGAGCTGCTTTTT. Translating it yields CATSAAIGELLF.

This clonotype was observed a handful of times. The chain employs TRBV6-5 and TRBJ1-5; D unresolved. Germline V gene sequence: CDR1 MNHEY, CDR2 SVGAGI. This CDR3 spans 16 amino acids. V gave up 8 bases and J gave up 0 bases, with 17 bases separating them. The chain's CDR3 is CASSPASRFSNQPQHF. Here the CDR3 DNA reads TGTGCCAGCTCACCAGCTTCCCGATTTAGCAATCAGCCCCAGCATTTT.

J is TRBJ2-5 and V is TRBV9; 10 bases map to TRBD1. The CDR3 spans 15 residues. V trimming: 3 bases; J trimming: 5 bases; junction bases outside the gene matches: 7. CDR1 and CDR2 from the germline V gene are SGDLS and YYNGEE. The CDR3 here is CASSAQGQGTETQYF. The CDR3 nucleotides read TGTGCCAGCAGCGCCCAGGGACAGGGGACGGAGACCCAGTACTTC.

The rearrangement uses TRBV20-1 and TRBJ2-7, with a possible D match to TRBD1 (6 bases). CDR1 and CDR2 (germline): DFQATT, SNEGSKA (reference sequence). The CDR3 runs to 15 residues. Trimming stripped 5 bases from V and 4 bases from J, with 21 bases between. DNA of the CDR3: TGCAGTGCTCAAGAGGGTGGGGGCCCTGGTTACGAGCAGTACTTC. Translation gives CSAQEGGGPGYEQYF.

This clonotype was detected a few times. The gene calls are TRBV2 and TRBJ2-2; 9 positions agree with TRBD1. Trimming took 3 bases from V and 6 from J; bases not matched to a gene: 8. Germline CDR1 is SNHLY and CDR2 is FYNNEI. The CDR3 has 16 amino acids. The CDR3 loop reads CASSDPDRGFAGELFF. The CDR3 coding sequence is TGTGCCAGCAGTGACCCGGACAGGGGTTTTGCCGGGGAGCTGTTTTTT.

The rearrangement joins TRBV13 to TRBJ2-7, with 13 bases aligning to TRBD2. CDR1 and CDR2 from the germline V gene are PRHDT and FYEKMQ (reference sequence). The V gene end was trimmed by 6 bases and the J gene end by 2 bases; junction bases not matched to a gene: 7. This CDR3 has 16 residues. CDR3 protein: CASSSSTSGRAYEQYF. In nucleotides, the CDR3 is TGTGCCAGCAGTTCCTCAACTAGCGGGAGGGCCTACGAGCAGTACTTC. The full variable domain, completed using reference TRBV13 and TRBJ2-7, is AAGVIQSPRHLIKEKRETATLKCYPIPRHDTVYWYQQGPGQDPQFLISFYEKMQSDKGSIPDRFSAQQFSDYHSELNMSSLELGDSALYFCASSSSTSGRAYEQYFGPGTRLTVT.

This clonotype came up many times. The chain links TRBV15 to TRBJ1-3; D is uncertain. The CDR3 has 17 amino acids. Trimming took off 2 bases at V and 0 bases at J, with 14 bases between the two ends. Germline CDR1 reads LNHNV; CDR2 reads YYDKDF (reference sequence). CDR3 coding DNA: TGTGCCACCAGCAGACCGATCGTGGAGTTCTCTGGAAACACCATATATTTT. This gives the protein CATSRPIVEFSGNTIYF.